This T cell receptor beta chain was profiled in a study of blood T cell repertoires in COVID-19. As for the study in general: From T cells, B-cell-depleted T cells, or PBMCs came the material, which was cDNA or gDNA.

Only in-frame clones appear in the TCRdb table, and some are missing; sequencing was by immunoSEQ multiplex PCR. The table includes 230,000 or so clones, approximately 80% detected once. This CDR3 comprises 14 residues. Trimming removed 4 bases from V and 4 bases from J, with 13 bases in between. Germline V lookup: CDR1 SEHNR, CDR2 FQNEAQ (reference sequence). Patients at the Seattle site were enrolled during active infection and followed longitudinally. The origin of this receptor is a woman older than 75 with COVID-19, enrolled during active disease. The V gene is TRBV7-9, the J gene TRBJ2-5; TRBD1 is a possible D gene (6 bases). The specimen sequenced was peripheral blood. Here the CDR3 reads CASSSGTTLETQYF. The CDR3 nucleotides read TGTGCCAGCAGCTCCGGGACAACCCTAGAGACCCAGTACTTC.